Here is one T cell receptor (beta chain) with its context. Assay: immunoSEQ multiplex PCR; the TCRdb copy retains only in-frame clones and omits some. The table includes some 390,000 clones, roughly 86% detected once. This CDR3 is 17 amino acids long. V gave up 10 bases and J gave up 2 bases; unmatched junction bases: 13. In germline, CDR1 is MDHEN, CDR2 SYDVKM. This record comes from a study of blood T cell repertoires in COVID-19. On the study more broadly: Italy, Spain and the United States were the sources of the convalescent and acute COVID-19 samples. T cells, B-cell-depleted T cells, or PBMCs supplied cDNA or gDNA.

Seattle patients were enrolled while actively infected and followed longitudinally. The sequencing input was peripheral blood. The receptor was isolated from a woman aged 55 to 70 with COVID-19, enrolled during active disease. The chain couples TRBV28 to TRBJ1-4; 10 bases match TRBD1. CDR3 protein: CATHPGQGMGTNEKLFF. As DNA, the CDR3 is TGTGCCACCCACCCGGGACAGGGGATGGGGACTAATGAAAAACTGTTTTTT.